The next 2 T cell receptor beta chains were all read from a single sample in a study of T cell responses to AZD1222 COVID-19 vaccine. Here immunoSEQ multiplex PCR was the method, and the copy in TCRdb shows in-frame clones only, minus some. The table has 130,000 to 150,000 clones, 70% to 90% seen once. The sample here was peripheral blood, taken on day 0 of AZD1222 vaccination. The receptor source for this set is an adult in good health.

V gene TRBV29-1 combines with J gene TRBJ2-5, with 14 bases matching TRBD2. The CDR3 runs 15 residues. Germline V gives CDR1 SQVTM, CDR2 ANQGSEA. J lost 3 bases, V lost 2 bases, and 2 bases had no gene match. CDR3 sequence (DNA): TGCAGCGTTGAAAAGACTAGCGGGGGGGAAGAGACCCAGTACTTC. It yields the protein CSVEKTSGGEETQYF.

The chain uses TRBV5-5 and TRBJ2-5; D gene ambiguous. Germline V gene sequence: CDR1 SGHKS, CDR2 YYEKEE (reference sequence). V was pared by 4 bases and J by 4 bases, with 14 bases between. The CDR3 is 14 residues long. CDR3 protein: CASSQDRWGETQYF. The CDR3 bases are TGTGCCAGCAGCCAAGACCGATGGGGAGAGACCCAGTACTTC.